A selection of T cell receptor beta chains follows, all from one sample in a study of T cells in localized non-small cell lung cancer. Some clones are missing from TCRdb's copy, which holds only in-frame ones; the method was immunoSEQ multiplex PCR. The sample holds about 78,000 clones, just under 85% seen once. The sample consisted of peripheral blood, taken before any cancer treatment. The receptors were sampled from a man aged 35 to 69 with stage I lung adenocarcinoma. The CDR3 runs from the conserved cysteine through the conserved F or W. Fields, in order: clone size, J gene, V gene, D gene, CDR3 protein, CDR3 DNA. D genes are given only for firm matches. Some rows mark clone size as missing; the rest say once, few, many or name a class of expanded clone.

>-|TRBJ2-2|TRBV5-1|TRBD2
CASSLALAGGPNTGELFF
TGCGCCAGCAGCTTGGCGCTAGCGGGGGGCCCTAACACCGGGGAGCTGTTTTTT
>-|TRBJ2-7|TRBV5-1|TRBD2
CASSLTPPGAGGYEQYF
TGCGCCAGCAGCTTGACCCCTCCAGGAGCGGGGGGGTACGAGCAGTACTTC
>once|TRBJ2-7|TRBV5-6|TRBD2
CASSWGGTSGIYEQYF
TGTGCCAGCAGTTGGGGGGGTACTAGCGGGATCTACGAGCAGTACTTC
>-|TRBJ2-7|TRBV5-1|TRBD1
CASSSGTGKIEQYF
TGCGCCAGCAGCTCCGGGACAGGGAAAATCGAGCAGTACTTC
>-|TRBJ2-1|TRBV4-1|-
CASSQDTGARGDEQFF
TGCGCCAGCAGCCAAGATACGGGGGCCAGGGGGGATGAGCAGTTCTTC
>-|TRBJ2-7|TRBV11-2|-
CASSLERLGEQYF
TGTGCCAGCAGCTTAGAACGTTTGGGCGAGCAGTACTTC
>-|TRBJ2-5|TRBV6-6|TRBD2
CASSSLSGRRGETQYF
TGTGCCAGCAGTTCCCTTAGCGGGAGAAGAGGAGAGACCCAGTACTTC
>-|TRBJ2-7|TRBV12-5|-
CASGQTRDPPYEQYF
TGTGCTAGTGGTCAGACTAGGGACCCTCCTTACGAGCAGTACTTC
>-|TRBJ1-2|TRBV28|TRBD1
CASSLTSLAQGAGYTF
TGTGCCAGCAGTTTAACGTCCCTCGCACAGGGGGCTGGCTACACCTTC
>-|TRBJ1-4|TRBV5-4|TRBD1
CASKPQGGNEKLFF
TGTGCCAGTAAACCTCAGGGGGGAAACGAAAAACTGTTTTTT
>-|TRBJ2-3|TRBV27|TRBD2
CASRGLVGGDTQYF
TGTGCCAGCAGGGGACTAGTGGGAGGTGATACGCAGTATTTT
>few|TRBJ1-3|TRBV4-3|-
CASSQDFTGSSGNTIYF
TGCGCCAGCAGCCAAGATTTCACGGGCAGCTCTGGAAACACCATATATTTT
>-|TRBJ2-5|TRBV5-1|TRBD2
CASSTGTSGIQKTQYF
TGCGCCAGCAGCACGGGGACTAGCGGGATCCAAAAGACCCAGTACTTC
>-|TRBJ2-3|TRBV6-6|-
CASSSQSSLAADTQYF
TGTGCCAGCAGTTCCCAGTCCTCGTTGGCCGCAGATACGCAGTATTTT
>-|TRBJ2-4|TRBV5-1|TRBD1
CASSLRQGYAIQYF
TGCGCCAGCAGCTTGCGACAGGGATACGCCATTCAGTACTTC
>few|TRBJ2-5|TRBV19|TRBD1
CASKRDRGRETQYF
TGTGCCAGTAAAAGGGACAGGGGCAGGGAGACCCAGTACTTC
>-|TRBJ1-2|TRBV5-6|-
CASSLWEGINRGYTF
TGTGCCAGCAGCTTGTGGGAGGGGATTAATCGAGGCTACACCTTC
>-|TRBJ2-3|TRBV6-5|-
CASSYSTGGEDTQYF
TGTGCCAGCAGTTACTCGACGGGGGGCGAGGATACGCAGTATTTT
>-|TRBJ1-2|TRBV7-3|TRBD1
CASSKTGAYGYTF
TGTGCCAGCAGCAAAACAGGGGCTTACGGCTACACCTTC
>few|TRBJ2-1|TRBV29-1|-
CSVEDVGRGGQFF
TGCAGCGTTGAAGATGTCGGCCGCGGAGGGCAGTTCTTC
>-|TRBJ2-1|TRBV30|TRBD1
CAWTPGGQRGPEQFF
TGTGCCTGGACCCCAGGGGGCCAGAGGGGACCTGAGCAGTTCTTC
>-|TRBJ2-7|TRBV29-1|TRBD1
CSVGGTGSYEQYF
TGCAGCGTTGGAGGGACAGGGTCCTACGAGCAGTACTTC
>-|TRBJ2-5|TRBV5-1|-
CASREETQYF
TGCGCCAGTAGGGAAGAGACCCAGTACTTC
>few|TRBJ2-4|TRBV28|-
CASRGLGAPAKNIQYF
TGTGCCAGCAGGGGCCTCGGGGCGCCAGCCAAAAACATTCAGTACTTC
>-|TRBJ2-3|TRBV5-1|TRBD1
CASSSQPGQSTDTQYF
TGCGCCAGCAGCTCCCAACCGGGACAGAGCACAGATACGCAGTATTTT
>-|TRBJ1-2|TRBV15|-
CATSRAGWDPNYGYTF
TGTGCCACCAGCAGAGCTGGTTGGGATCCTAACTATGGCTACACCTTC
>-|TRBJ2-5|TRBV6-4|TRBD2
CASSDPRSGEGETQYF
TGTGCCAGCAGTGACCCCCGTTCTGGGGAGGGAGAGACCCAGTACTTC
>-|TRBJ2-1|TRBV6-5|TRBD2
CASSYSLAGFLNEQFF
TGTGCCAGCAGTTACTCTTTAGCGGGATTTCTCAATGAGCAGTTCTTC
>-|TRBJ2-7|TRBV4-2|TRBD2
CASSQDWSGIRNEQYF
TGTGCCAGCAGCCAAGACTGGAGCGGGATAAGGAACGAGCAGTACTTC
>-|TRBJ2-7|TRBV18|TRBD1
CASSPGQGGSYEQYF
TGTGCCAGCTCACCGGGACAGGGAGGCTCCTACGAGCAGTACTTC
>-|TRBJ2-6|TRBV25-1|-
CASSGHQNWANVLTF
TGTGCCAGCAGTGGCCATCAAAATTGGGCCAACGTCCTGACTTTC
>-|TRBJ2-7|TRBV5-5|-
CASSSQGLGGEQYF
TGTGCCAGCAGCTCGCAGGGCCTCGGGGGCGAGCAGTACTTC
>few|TRBJ2-7|TRBV27|-
CASSLRVPDVNSNEQYF
TGTGCCAGCAGTTTACGGGTTCCGGACGTCAACTCCAACGAGCAGTACTTC
>-|TRBJ2-1|TRBV14|TRBD2
CASSLLTSGRGEQFF
TGTGCCAGCAGCCTCCTGACTAGCGGACGGGGTGAGCAGTTCTTC
>-|TRBJ2-3|TRBV7-2|-
CASSLVFLRRDTQYF
TGTGCCAGCAGCTTAGTATTTTTGCGTCGGGATACGCAGTATTTT
>-|TRBJ2-7|TRBV5-6|-
CASSLGSRAYEQYF
TGTGCCAGCAGCTTGGGATCCAGGGCCTACGAGCAGTACTTC
>-|TRBJ1-5|TRBV19|-
CASSILEINQPQHF
TGTGCCAGTAGCATCCTCGAAATAAATCAGCCCCAGCATTTT
>-|TRBJ2-7|TRBV7-2|TRBD1
CASHRGSGDEQYF
TGTGCCAGTCACAGGGGCTCGGGTGACGAGCAGTACTTC
>many|TRBJ1-1|TRBV11-2|-
CASSWEGKNTEAFF
TGTGCCAGCAGCTGGGAAGGGAAGAACACTGAAGCTTTCTTT
>-|TRBJ2-4|TRBV5-4|-
CASSLDLAKNIQYF
TGTGCCAGCAGCTTAGACCTAGCCAAAAACATTCAGTACTTC
>-|TRBJ1-1|TRBV19|-
CASSMDTLNTEAFF
TGTGCCAGTAGTATGGATACCTTGAACACTGAAGCTTTCTTT
>-|TRBJ1-1|TRBV5-1|-
CASSLDSRGTEAFF
TGCGCCAGCAGCTTGGATTCGAGGGGGACTGAAGCTTTCTTT
>-|TRBJ2-3|TRBV29-1|-
CSANDRMGVDTQYF
TGCAGCGCCAACGATAGGATGGGGGTAGATACGCAGTATTTT
>-|TRBJ1-1|TRBV6-5|-
CASSFPMNTEAFF
TGTGCCAGCAGTTTCCCTATGAACACTGAAGCTTTCTTT
>-|TRBJ2-6|TRBV21-1|-
CASSSRDRASSGANVLTF
TGTGCCAGCAGCAGCCGGGACAGGGCGTCTTCTGGGGCCAACGTCCTGACTTTC
>-|TRBJ2-5|TRBV28|TRBD1
CASNPGGGRGRETQYF
TGTGCCAGCAACCCAGGGGGCGGCAGGGGGCGGGAGACCCAGTACTTC
>-|TRBJ1-2|TRBV6-1|TRBD1
CASNPSDRGHGYTF
TGTGCCAGCAACCCCTCGGACAGGGGTCATGGCTACACCTTC
>-|TRBJ2-5|TRBV7-2|-
CASSSLGTQYF
TGTGCCAGCAGCTCCCTCGGGACCCAGTACTTC
>few|TRBJ2-3|TRBV6-5|TRBD2
CASRGLAENTDTQYF
TGTGCCAGCAGAGGACTAGCGGAAAACACAGATACGCAGTATTTT
>-|TRBJ2-1|TRBV11-2|TRBD2
CASSILAGASGINEQFF
TGTGCCAGCAGCATCCTAGCGGGGGCTTCTGGTATCAATGAGCAGTTCTTC
>once|TRBJ2-1|TRBV11-2|-
CASSLVGQINEQFF
TGTGCCAGCAGCTTAGTCGGACAGATTAATGAGCAGTTCTTC
>-|TRBJ2-3|TRBV7-2|-
CASTPQTDTQYF
TGTGCCAGCACCCCTCAAACAGATACGCAGTATTTT
>-|TRBJ2-3|TRBV13|-
CASSSQGVQDTQYF
TGTGCCAGCAGCTCCCAGGGAGTTCAAGATACGCAGTATTTT
>-|TRBJ2-1|TRBV21-1|-
CASSKDWTGDINEQFF
TGTGCCAGCAGCAAAGACTGGACAGGGGATATCAATGAGCAGTTCTTC